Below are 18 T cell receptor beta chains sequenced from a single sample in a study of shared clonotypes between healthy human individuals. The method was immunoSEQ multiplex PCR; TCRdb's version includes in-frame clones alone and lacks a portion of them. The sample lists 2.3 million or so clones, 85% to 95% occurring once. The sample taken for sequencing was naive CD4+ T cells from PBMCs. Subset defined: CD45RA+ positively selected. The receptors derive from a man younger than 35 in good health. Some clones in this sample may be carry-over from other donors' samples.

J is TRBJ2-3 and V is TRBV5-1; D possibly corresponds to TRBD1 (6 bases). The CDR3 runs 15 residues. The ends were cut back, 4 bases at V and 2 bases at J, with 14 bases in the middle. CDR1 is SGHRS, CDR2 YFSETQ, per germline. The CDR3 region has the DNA TGCGCCAGCAGCAAGACTACAGGGTCCACAGATACGCAGTATTTT. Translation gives CASSKTTGSTDTQYF.

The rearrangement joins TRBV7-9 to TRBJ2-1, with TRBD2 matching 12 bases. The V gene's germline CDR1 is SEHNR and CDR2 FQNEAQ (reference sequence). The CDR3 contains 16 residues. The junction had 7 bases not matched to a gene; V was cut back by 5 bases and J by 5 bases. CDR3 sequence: CASSPRTSGIHNEQFF. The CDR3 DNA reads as TGTGCCAGCAGCCCTCGGACTAGCGGGATCCACAATGAGCAGTTCTTC. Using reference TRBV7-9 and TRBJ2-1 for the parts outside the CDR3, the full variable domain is DTGVSQNPRHKITKRGQNVTFRCDPISEHNRLYWYRQTLGQGPEFLTYFQNEAQLEKSRLLSDRFSAERPKGSFSTLEIQRTEQGDSAMYLCASSPRTSGIHNEQFFGPGTRLTVL.

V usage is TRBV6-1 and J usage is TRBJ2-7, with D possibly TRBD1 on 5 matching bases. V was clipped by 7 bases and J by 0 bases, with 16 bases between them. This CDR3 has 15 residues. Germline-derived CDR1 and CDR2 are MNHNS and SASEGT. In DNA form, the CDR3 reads TGTGCCAGCACCGACTTAGGGGCCTACTCCTACGAGCAGTACTTC. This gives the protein CASTDLGAYSYEQYF.

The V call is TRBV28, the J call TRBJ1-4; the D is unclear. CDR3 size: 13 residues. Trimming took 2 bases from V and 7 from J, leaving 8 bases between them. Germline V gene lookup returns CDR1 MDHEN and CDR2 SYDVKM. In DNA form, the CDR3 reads TGTGCCAGCAGTTTAGGTTCTGGTGAAAAACTGTTTTTT. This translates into CASSLGSGEKLFF.

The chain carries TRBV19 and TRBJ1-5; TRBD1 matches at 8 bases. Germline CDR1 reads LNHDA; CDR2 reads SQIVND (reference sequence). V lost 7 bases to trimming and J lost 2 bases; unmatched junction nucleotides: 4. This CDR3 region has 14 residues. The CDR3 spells CASIRQGRNQPQHF. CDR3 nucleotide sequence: TGTGCCAGTATCCGACAGGGGCGCAATCAGCCCCAGCATTTT.

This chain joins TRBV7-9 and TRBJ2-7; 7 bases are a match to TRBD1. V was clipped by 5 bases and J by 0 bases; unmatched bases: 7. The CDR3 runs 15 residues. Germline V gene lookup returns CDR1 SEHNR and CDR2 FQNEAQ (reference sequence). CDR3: CASSPGTANSYEQYF. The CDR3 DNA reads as TGTGCCAGCAGCCCCGGGACAGCTAACTCCTACGAGCAGTACTTC.

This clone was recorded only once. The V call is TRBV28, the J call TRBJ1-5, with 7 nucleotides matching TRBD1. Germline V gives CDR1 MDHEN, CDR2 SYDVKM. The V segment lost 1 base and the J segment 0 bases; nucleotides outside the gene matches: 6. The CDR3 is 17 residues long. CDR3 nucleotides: TGTGCCAGCAGTTTATTAACAGGGGATGGTAGCAATCAGCCCCAGCATTTT. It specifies CASSLLTGDGSNQPQHF.

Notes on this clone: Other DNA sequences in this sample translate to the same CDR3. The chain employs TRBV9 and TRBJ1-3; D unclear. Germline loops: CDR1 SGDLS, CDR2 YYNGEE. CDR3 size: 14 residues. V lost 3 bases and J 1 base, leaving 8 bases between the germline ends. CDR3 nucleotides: TGTGCCAGCAGCGCCGGTGGGTCTGGAAACACCATATATTTT. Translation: CASSAGGSGNTIYF.

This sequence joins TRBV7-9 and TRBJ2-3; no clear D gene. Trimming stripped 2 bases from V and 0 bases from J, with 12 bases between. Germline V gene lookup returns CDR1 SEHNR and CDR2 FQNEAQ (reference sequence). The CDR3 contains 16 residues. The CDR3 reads CASSLFGALSTDTQYF. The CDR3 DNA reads TGTGCCAGCAGCTTATTCGGAGCCCTGAGCACAGATACGCAGTATTTT.

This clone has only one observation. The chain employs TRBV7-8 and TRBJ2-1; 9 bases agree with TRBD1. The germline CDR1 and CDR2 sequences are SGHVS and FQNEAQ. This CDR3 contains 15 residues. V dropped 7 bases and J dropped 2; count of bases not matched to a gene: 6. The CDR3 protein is CASKQGADTYNEQFF. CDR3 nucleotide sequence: TGTGCCAGCAAACAGGGGGCGGACACCTACAATGAGCAGTTCTTC.

DNA of the CDR3: TGTGCCAGCCATTATCAGGGAGCACCCTACGAGCAGTACTTC. Translating gives CASHYQGAPYEQYF. The chain is built from TRBV6-1 and TRBJ2-7; D may be TRBD1 or TRBD2 (5 bases each). Between the trimmed V and J ends, which lost 8 bases and 2 bases, there was a span of 16 bases. This CDR3 is 14 amino acids long. Germline loops: CDR1 MNHNS, CDR2 SASEGT.

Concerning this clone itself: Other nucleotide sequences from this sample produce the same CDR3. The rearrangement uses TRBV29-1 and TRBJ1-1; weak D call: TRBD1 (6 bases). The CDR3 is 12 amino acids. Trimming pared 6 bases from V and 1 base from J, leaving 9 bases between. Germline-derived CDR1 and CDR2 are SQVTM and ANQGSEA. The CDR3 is CSVLTGNTEAFF. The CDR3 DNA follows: TGCAGCGTCCTGACAGGGAACACTGAAGCTTTCTTT.

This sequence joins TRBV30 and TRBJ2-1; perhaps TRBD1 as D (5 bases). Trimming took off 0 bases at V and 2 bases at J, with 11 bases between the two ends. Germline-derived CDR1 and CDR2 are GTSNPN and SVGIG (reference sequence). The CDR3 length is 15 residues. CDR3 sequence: CAWSVWGVPYNEQFF. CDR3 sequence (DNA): TGTGCCTGGAGTGTATGGGGCGTCCCCTACAATGAGCAGTTCTTC. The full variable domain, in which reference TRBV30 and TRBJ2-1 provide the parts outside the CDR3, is SQTIHQWPATLVQPVGSPLSLECTVEGTSNPNLYWYRQAAGRGLQLLFYSVGIGQISSEVPQNLSASRPQDRQFILSSKKLLLSDSGFYLCAWSVWGVPYNEQFFGPGTRLTVL.

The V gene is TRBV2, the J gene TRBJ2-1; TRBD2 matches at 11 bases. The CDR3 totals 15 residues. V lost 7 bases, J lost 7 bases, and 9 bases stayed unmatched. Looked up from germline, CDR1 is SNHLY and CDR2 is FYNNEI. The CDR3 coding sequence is TGTGCCAGCACCCCCGATACTAGCGGGAGAAATGAGCAGTTCTTC. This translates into CASTPDTSGRNEQFF. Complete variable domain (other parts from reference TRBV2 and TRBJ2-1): EPEVTQTPSHQVTQMGQEVILRCVPISNHLYFYWYRQILGQKVEFLVSFYNNEISEKSEIFDDQFSVERPDGSNFTLKIRSTKLEDSAMYFCASTPDTSGRNEQFFGPGTRLTVL.

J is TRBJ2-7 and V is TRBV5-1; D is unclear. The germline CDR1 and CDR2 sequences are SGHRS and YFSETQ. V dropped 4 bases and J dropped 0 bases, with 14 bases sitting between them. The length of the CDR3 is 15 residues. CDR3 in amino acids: CASSPLSSSSYEQYF. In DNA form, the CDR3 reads TGCGCCAGCAGCCCCCTTTCTTCAAGCTCCTACGAGCAGTACTTC.

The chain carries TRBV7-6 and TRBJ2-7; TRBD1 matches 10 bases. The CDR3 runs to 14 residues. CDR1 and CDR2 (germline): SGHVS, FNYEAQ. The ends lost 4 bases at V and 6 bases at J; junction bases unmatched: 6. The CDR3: CASSSDRGLAEQYF. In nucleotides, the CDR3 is TGTGCCAGCAGCTCCGACAGGGGGCTTGCCGAGCAGTACTTC.

CDR3: CASSVDPGGDQETQYF. CDR3 in DNA: TGTGCCAGCAGCGTAGATCCGGGGGGTGACCAAGAGACCCAGTACTTC. The rearrangement joins TRBV9 to TRBJ2-5; 7 bases are shared with TRBD2. The CDR3 has 16 residues. The germline V gene has CDR1 SGDLS and CDR2 YYNGEE. V lost 0 bases, J lost 0 bases, and 5 bases stayed unmatched.

The CDR3 DNA is TGCGCCAGCAGCCAATACTTTGGAAACACCATATATTTT. Residues: CASSQYFGNTIYF. The J gene is TRBJ1-3, the V gene TRBV4-3; D is unresolved. Deletions cut 2 bases from V and 3 bases from J, with 5 bases between. The V gene's germline CDR1 is LGHNA and CDR2 YSLEER. CDR3 size: 13 residues.